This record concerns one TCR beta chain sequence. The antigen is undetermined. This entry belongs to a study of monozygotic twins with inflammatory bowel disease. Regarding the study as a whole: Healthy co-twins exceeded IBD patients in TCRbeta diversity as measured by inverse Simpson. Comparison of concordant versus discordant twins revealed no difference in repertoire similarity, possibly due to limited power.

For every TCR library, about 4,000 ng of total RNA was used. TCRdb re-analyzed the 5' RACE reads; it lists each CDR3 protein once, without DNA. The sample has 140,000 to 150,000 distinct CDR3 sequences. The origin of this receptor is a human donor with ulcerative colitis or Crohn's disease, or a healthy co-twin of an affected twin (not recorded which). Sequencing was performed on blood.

Here the CDR3 reads CASRQGAGNSPLHF. The V gene is TRBV5-1, the J gene TRBJ1-6; the D call from TCRdb, TRBD1, cannot be confirmed without DNA. CDR1 SGHRS and CDR2 YFSETQ come from the germline V gene. The CDR3 spans 14 residues.